The sequence of this TCR beta chain was determined in a study of T cell changes during pregnancy in multiple sclerosis. This clone was recorded once. This CDR3 is built from 16 residues. From germline, CDR1 is GTSNPN and CDR2 SVGIG (reference sequence). Libraries were prepared by immunoSEQ multiplex PCR; TCRdb keeps only in-frame clonotypes and omits some of them. Seen here are about 28,000 clones, just over 90% observed once, and the top ten hold around 0.39%. This sequence joins TRBV30 and TRBJ1-4, with 8 nucleotides matching TRBD1. This specimen was CD4+ T cells from peripheral blood mononuclear cells, taken after pregnancy. The TCR sequence derives from a female donor with multiple sclerosis, enrolled in a pregnancy study. This CDR3 is CAIAGTGLGFNEKLFF. The CDR3 region has the DNA TGTGCTATTGCCGGGACAGGACTTGGCTTTAATGAAAAACTGTTTTTT.